A selection of T cell receptor beta chains follows, all from one sample in a study of circulating CD8 cells and anti-PD-1 response in melanoma. TCRdb itself ran the reads through MiXCR, one entry per CDR3 protein. The sample has more than 350 distinct CDR3 sequences, about 5.4% seen once. The sequences come from CD8+ T cells from PBMCs, collected at baseline or after one month of anti-PD-1 therapy (not recorded which). These receptors all come from a human donor with melanoma. Each CDR3 is given with its conserved first and last residue. D genes are given only for firm matches. Clone size is stated in some rows and not others, as once, few, many or a class when expanded.

V gene: TRBV25-1; D gene: NA; J gene: TRBJ2-7; clone size: NA; CDR3 DNA: TGTGCCAGCAGTGCTCCGGAGGGGACCTTCTACGAGCAGTACTTC; CDR3 protein: CASSAPEGTFYEQYF
V gene: TRBV28; D gene: NA; J gene: TRBJ2-7; clone size: large; CDR3 DNA: TGTGCCAGCAGTTTGTCGGGGGCCTCGGGGCTCTACGAGCAGTACTTC; CDR3 protein: CASSLSGASGLYEQYF
V gene: TRBV2; D gene: TRBD1; J gene: TRBJ2-7; clone size: medium-sized; CDR3 DNA: TGTGCCAGTACGACAGGGGTGCTCGAGCAGTACTTC; CDR3 protein: CASTTGVLEQYF
V gene: TRBV25-1; D gene: NA; J gene: TRBJ1-3; clone size: large; CDR3 DNA: TGTGCCAGCAGTGAGGGGAGGGGGAACTCTGGAAACACCATATATTTT; CDR3 protein: CASSEGRGNSGNTIYF
V gene: TRBV24-1; D gene: NA; J gene: TRBJ2-2; clone size: large; CDR3 DNA: TGTGCCACCAGTGATTTAAAGGGGGAGTCCGGGGAGCTGTTTTTT; CDR3 protein: CATSDLKGESGELFF
V gene: TRBV24-1; D gene: TRBD1; J gene: TRBJ1-2; clone size: large; CDR3 DNA: TGTGCCACCAGGGCCGGGACAGGAGATGATGGCTACACCTTC; CDR3 protein: CATRAGTGDDGYTF
V gene: TRBV2; D gene: NA; J gene: TRBJ1-1; clone size: large; CDR3 DNA: TGTGCCAGCAGTGAAGATGAGGCGACTGAAGCTTTCTTT; CDR3 protein: CASSEDEATEAFF
V gene: TRBV19; D gene: TRBD1; J gene: TRBJ2-7; clone size: large; CDR3 DNA: TGTGCCAGTAGTCCCGGGACAGGGTACTACGAGCAGTACTTC; CDR3 protein: CASSPGTGYYEQYF
V gene: TRBV9; D gene: TRBD2; J gene: TRBJ2-7; clone size: medium-sized; CDR3 DNA: TGTGCCAGCAGCAAAACTAGCGGGGTCTACGAGCAGTACTTC; CDR3 protein: CASSKTSGVYEQYF
V gene: TRBV7-2; D gene: NA; J gene: TRBJ2-7; clone size: medium-sized; CDR3 DNA: TGTGCCAGCAGCTTAGGGCCCGGGACGAATAACGAGCAGTACTTC; CDR3 protein: CASSLGPGTNNEQYF
V gene: TRBV27; D gene: NA; J gene: TRBJ1-5; clone size: large; CDR3 DNA: TGTGCCAGCAGTCCGCTCAGTACCGGGCCCCAGCATTTT; CDR3 protein: CASSPLSTGPQHF
V gene: TRBV9; D gene: NA; J gene: TRBJ2-1; clone size: large; CDR3 DNA: TGTGCCAGCAGCGTAGAACTAGGTGGATACAATGAGCAGTTCTTC; CDR3 protein: CASSVELGGYNEQFF
V gene: TRBV2; D gene: TRBD2; J gene: TRBJ2-1; clone size: medium-sized; CDR3 DNA: TGTGCCAGCAGTGTGAAAGCGGGACGGGACGGGAGGGATGAGCAGTTCTTC; CDR3 protein: CASSVKAGRDGRDEQFF
V gene: TRBV25-1; D gene: TRBD1; J gene: TRBJ2-5; clone size: large; CDR3 DNA: TGTGTAGACAGGGGCCAAGAGACCCAGTACTTC; CDR3 protein: CVDRGQETQYF
V gene: TRBV19; D gene: NA; J gene: TRBJ2-2; clone size: large; CDR3 DNA: TGTGCCAGTAGTATAGGTTCAGGGGAGCTGTTTTTT; CDR3 protein: CASSIGSGELFF
V gene: TRBV19; D gene: TRBD2; J gene: TRBJ2-3; clone size: medium-sized; CDR3 DNA: TGTGCCAGTAGTTCGACTAGCGTGAGAGGAGATACGCAGTATTTT; CDR3 protein: CASSSTSVRGDTQYF
V gene: TRBV19; D gene: NA; J gene: TRBJ1-1; clone size: few; CDR3 DNA: TGTGCCAGTGATAAAGACCGCGAGAACACTGAAGCTTTCTTT; CDR3 protein: CASDKDRENTEAFF
V gene: TRBV28; D gene: NA; J gene: TRBJ2-7; clone size: large; CDR3 DNA: TGTGCCAGCAGTCTTGGAGGGGAGCAGTACTTC; CDR3 protein: CASSLGGEQYF
V gene: TRBV5-6; D gene: NA; J gene: TRBJ2-1; clone size: medium-sized; CDR3 DNA: TGTGCCAGCAGTCGTCTCATTTCCGGGGCGGAGGCTTACAATGAGCAGTTCTTC; CDR3 protein: CASSRLISGAEAYNEQFF
V gene: TRBV25-1; D gene: NA; J gene: TRBJ2-2; clone size: large; CDR3 DNA: TGTGCCAGCAGTTCGCCCAGGGGGGCGAACACCGGGGAGCTGTTTTTT; CDR3 protein: CASSSPRGANTGELFF
V gene: TRBV28; D gene: TRBD1; J gene: TRBJ2-4; clone size: medium-sized; CDR3 DNA: TGTGCCAGCAGCCCAGGGGGAGATGGAAACATTCAGTACTTC; CDR3 protein: CASSPGGDGNIQYF
V gene: TRBV28; D gene: NA; J gene: TRBJ2-7; clone size: large; CDR3 DNA: TGTGCCAGCAGCCAGGTAGCGGATTCCTCCTACGAGCAGTACTTC; CDR3 protein: CASSQVADSSYEQYF
V gene: TRBV20-1; D gene: NA; J gene: TRBJ2-3; clone size: NA; CDR3 DNA: TGCAGTACAGGCGGGGCCCCTAGCACAGATACGCAGTATTTT; CDR3 protein: CSTGGAPSTDTQYF
V gene: TRBV9; D gene: NA; J gene: TRBJ2-7; clone size: few; CDR3 DNA: TGTGCCAGCAGCGTAGAGAGGACGGGGGAGCAGTACTTC; CDR3 protein: CASSVERTGEQYF
V gene: TRBV19; D gene: NA; J gene: TRBJ1-1; clone size: large; CDR3 DNA: TGTGCCAGTAGTCATCCGTGGGGCTTGGGTGCTTTCTTT; CDR3 protein: CASSHPWGLGAFF